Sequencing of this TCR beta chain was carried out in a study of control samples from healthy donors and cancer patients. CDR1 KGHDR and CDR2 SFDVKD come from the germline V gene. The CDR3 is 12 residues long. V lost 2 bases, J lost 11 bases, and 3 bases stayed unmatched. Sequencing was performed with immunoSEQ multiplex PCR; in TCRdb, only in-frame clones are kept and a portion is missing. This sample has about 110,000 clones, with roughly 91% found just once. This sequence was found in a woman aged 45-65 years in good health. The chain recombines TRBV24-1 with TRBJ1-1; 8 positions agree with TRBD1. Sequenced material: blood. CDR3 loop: CATSDWTGKAFF. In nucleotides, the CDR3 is TGTGCCACCAGTGATTGGACAGGGAAGGCTTTCTTT.